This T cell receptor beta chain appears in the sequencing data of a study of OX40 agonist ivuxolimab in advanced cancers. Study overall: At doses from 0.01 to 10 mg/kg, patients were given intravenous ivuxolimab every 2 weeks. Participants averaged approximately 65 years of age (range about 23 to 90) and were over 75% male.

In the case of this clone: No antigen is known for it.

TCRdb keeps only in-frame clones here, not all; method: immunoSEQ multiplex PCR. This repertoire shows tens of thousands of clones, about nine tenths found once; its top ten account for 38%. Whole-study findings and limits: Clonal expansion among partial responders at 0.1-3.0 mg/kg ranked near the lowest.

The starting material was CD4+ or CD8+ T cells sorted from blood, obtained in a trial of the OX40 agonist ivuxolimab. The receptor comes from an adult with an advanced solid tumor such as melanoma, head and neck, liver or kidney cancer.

CDR3 residues: CASSYGILTYEQYF. The CDR3 nucleotides are TGTGCCAGCAGTTACGGGATCCTAACCTACGAGCAGTACTTC. The chain has TRBV27 and TRBJ2-7; D perhaps matches TRBD2 (5 bases). V was cut by 4 bases and J by 2 bases, with 12 bases left in between. The CDR3 is 14 residues long. Germline CDR1 reads MNHEY; CDR2 reads SMNVEV (reference sequence).